These 24 T cell receptor beta chains came from one sample sequenced in a study of CD8 T cells in ankylosing spondylitis. TCRdb reprocessed the 5' RACE reads via MiXCR and lists one record per CDR3 protein. Of 200,000 or so distinct CDR3 sequences detected, roughly 13% appear once; the ten largest clones hold 11%. Sequenced material: blood, either unsorted or a sorted T cell fraction (not recorded which). Every receptor here comes from a female donor with ankylosing spondylitis or in good health (not recorded which).

This clonotype was detected many times. The gene calls are TRBV18 and TRBJ2-3; D is unclear. The length of the CDR3 is 12 residues. With 3 bases removed from V and 4 bases from J, the gap between germline ends came to 5 bases. The germline V gene encodes CDR1 KGHSH and CDR2 LQKENI. For the CDR3, the DNA is TGTGCCAGCTCACCGGCGGCAGATACGCAGTATTTT. Residues: CASSPAADTQYF. Supplemented by reference TRBV18 and TRBJ2-3, the full variable domain reads NAGVMQNPRHLVRRRGQEARLRCSPMKGHSHVYWYRQLPEEGLKFMVYLQKENIIDESGMPKERFSAEFPKEGPSILRIQQVVRGDSAAYFCASSPAADTQYFGPGTRLTVL.

At least ten counts were recorded for this clonotype. The rearrangement links TRBV5-4 to TRBJ2-2; 7 bases fit TRBD1. CDR1 is SGHNT and CDR2 is YYREEE in the germline V gene (reference sequence). Germline trimming cut 4 bases from V and 7 bases from J; bases unmatched to any gene: 7. This CDR3 is 14 amino acids long. The CDR3: CASSPQGVGGELFF. The CDR3 region has the DNA TGTGCCAGCAGCCCCCAGGGGGTAGGCGGGGAGCTGTTTTTT. Drawing the rest from reference TRBV5-4 and TRBJ2-2, the complete variable domain is ETGVTQSPTHLIKTRGQQVTLRCSSQSGHNTVSWYQQALGQGPQFIFQYYREEENGRGNFPPRFSGLQFPNYSSELNVNALELDDSALYLCASSPQGVGGELFFGEGSRLTVL.

As regards this clonotype: A read error is possible here, since a much larger clone lies one base away. The chain uses TRBV28 and TRBJ1-2, with 7 bases aligning to TRBD1. Germline lookup yields CDR1 MDHEN and CDR2 SYDVKM. The CDR3 has 14 residues. CDR3: CASRRDRANYGSTF. The CDR3 nucleotides read TGTGCCAGCAGAAGGGACAGAGCTAACTATGGCTCCACCTTC.

In its sample, this clonotype was seen many times. The chain links TRBV4-3 to TRBJ1-6; 7 bases map to TRBD1. Trimming at V came to 0 bases and at J to 10 bases, leaving 9 bases not matched to a gene. Germline V gene data show CDR1 as LGHNA and CDR2 as YSLEER. This CDR3 has 16 amino acids. This CDR3 is CASSQEPTGTNSPLHF. CDR3 bases: TGCGCCAGCAGCCAAGAACCGACAGGGACCAACTCACCCCTCCACTTT.

This clonotype was seen a handful of times. This chain connects TRBV3-1 to TRBJ2-3, with 9 bases identical to TRBD2. The germline gives CDR1 LGHDT, CDR2 YNNKEL (reference sequence). With V trimmed by 4 bases and J by 6 bases, 11 bases remained unmatched. The CDR3 covers 16 residues. CDR3 in amino acids: CASSPGLAVAFDTQYF. The CDR3 DNA reads as TGTGCCAGCAGCCCGGGACTAGCAGTTGCGTTCGATACGCAGTATTTT.

This clonotype was counted at least ten times. This chain connects TRBV7-2 to TRBJ2-1; D gene unclear. V gave up 7 bases and J gave up 5 bases, with 12 bases separating them. Germline V CDR1 and CDR2: SGHTA, FQGNSA. The CDR3 loop spans 13 amino acids. CDR3 in DNA: TGTGCCAGCACCAGGACCTATAACAATGAGCAGTTCTTC. Translating it yields CASTRTYNNEQFF.

This clonotype was observed a handful of times. A much larger clone differs by one base, so this may be a read error. The V gene is TRBV10-3, the J gene TRBJ2-2; 7 nucleotides line up with TRBD1. This CDR3 region has 14 residues. With V trimmed by 11 bases and J by 6 bases, 12 bases remained unmatched. Germline values: CDR1 ENHRY, CDR2 SYGVKD. The CDR3 bases are TGTGCCGCCCAGACAGGGCCACTTCCCGGGGAGCTGTTTTTT. Translation gives CAAQTGPLPGELFF.

In its sample, this clonotype was seen many times. The V gene is TRBV12-3 or TRBV12-4, the J gene TRBJ1-4, with D perhaps TRBD1 (5 bases). The V end was cut by 3 bases, the J end by 5 bases, with 7 bases between. This CDR3 comprises 13 residues. The CDR3 nucleotides are TGTGCCAGCAGTTTCGGGGACAATGAAAAACTGTTTTTT. Its translation: CASSFGDNEKLFF.

This chain connects TRBV29-1 to TRBJ2-5, with 16 bases fitting TRBD2. Germline V gene lookup returns CDR1 SQVTM and CDR2 ANQGSEA. J gave up 0 bases and V 7 bases, and 11 bases lay outside the gene matches. This CDR3 is 18 amino acids long. This CDR3 reads CSAPAGLAGGKYQETQYF. In DNA form, the CDR3 reads TGCAGCGCCCCGGCGGGACTAGCGGGAGGGAAGTACCAAGAGACCCAGTACTTC.

This clonotype was detected a few times. The V call is TRBV7-9, the J call TRBJ2-3; 10 bases agree with TRBD2. The junction had 8 bases not matched to a gene; V was cut back by 5 bases and J by 0 bases. Germline CDR1 is SEHNR and CDR2 is FQNEAQ (reference sequence). The CDR3 is made up of 17 amino acids. The CDR3 is CASSTTVLAGSTDTQYF. The CDR3 coding sequence is TGTGCCAGCAGCACGACTGTACTAGCGGGAAGCACAGATACGCAGTATTTT.

This clonotype was seen repeatedly, ten times or more. The genes are TRBV27 and TRBJ2-5, with D possibly matching TRBD2 (5 bases). Germline V gene sequence: CDR1 MNHEY, CDR2 SMNVEV (reference sequence). This CDR3 contains 15 residues. Trimming took off 5 bases at V and 4 bases at J, with 17 bases between the two ends. CDR3 in amino acids: CASSPNRDALETQYF. The CDR3 DNA follows: TGTGCCAGCAGTCCGAACCGGGATGCCCTAGAGACCCAGTACTTC.

The genes are TRBV7-2 and TRBJ1-3; 7 positions agree with TRBD1. From germline, CDR1 is SGHTA and CDR2 FQGNSA. This CDR3 spans 15 amino acids. Trimming cost V 1 base and J 5 bases; bases outside gene matches: 5. The CDR3 DNA is TGTGCCAGCAGCTTAGTGACAGGGAATAGAAACACCATATATTTT. Translated: CASSLVTGNRNTIYF.

In this sample, this clonotype turned up many times. The chain uses TRBV12-3 or TRBV12-4 and TRBJ1-2; D is unresolved. Trimming shortened V by 0 bases and J by 2 bases, and 4 bases separated the two germline ends. The CDR3 sequence is 13 residues long. CDR3 in DNA: TGTGCCAGCAGTTTAGCAGAAAACTATGGCTACACCTTC. Translated: CASSLAENYGYTF.

This clonotype was detected many times. This rearrangement joins TRBV7-2 to TRBJ1-2; D gene ambiguous. Trimming removed 3 bases at V and 3 bases at J, with 8 bases between. The germline V gene encodes CDR1 SGHTA and CDR2 FQGNSA. This CDR3 comprises 13 residues. In DNA form, the CDR3 reads TGTGCCAGCAGCTTGGCAGCTGACTATGGCTACACCTTC. This translates into CASSLAADYGYTF.

This clonotype was recorded many times. CDR3 nucleotide sequence: TGTGCCAGCAGTTTGATAAGGGACGGGGATGAGCAGTTCTTC. This sequence encodes CASSLIRDGDEQFF. This sequence joins TRBV12-3 or TRBV12-4 and TRBJ2-1, with D perhaps TRBD1 or TRBD2 (5 bases each). V was cut by 3 bases and J by 8 bases, with 14 bases left in between. CDR3 length: 14 residues.

For this clonotype: A read error may explain this, as a much larger clone is one base away. The genes are TRBV20-1 and TRBJ2-7, with a weak D call TRBD2 (5 bases). The CDR3 consists of 15 residues. Germline V gene data show CDR1 as DFQATT and CDR2 as SNEGSKA (reference sequence). The V and J ends lost 2 bases and 4 bases respectively, with 18 bases between them. CDR3 coding DNA: TGCAGTGCTAGAATCTTGGGAGTTGTGAATTACGAGCAGTACTTC. Amino acid sequence: CSARILGVVNYEQYF.

To note about this clonotype: A read error is possible here, since a much larger clone lies one base away. The J gene is TRBJ1-4, the V gene TRBV21-1; the table's D call TRBD1 went unverified against the DNA. TRBV21-1 is classified as a pseudogene. There are 13 residues in the CDR3. CDR3 region: CARPKGPAVKLFF. The CDR3 nucleotides are TGTGCCAGGCCGAAGGGGCCGGCTGTAAAACTGTTTTTT.

This clonotype was recorded a few times. V gene TRBV12-3 or TRBV12-4 combines with J gene TRBJ1-2; D is possibly TRBD1 (5 bases). The ends were cut back, 5 bases at V and 8 bases at J, with 21 bases in the middle. The CDR3 sequence is 15 residues long. CDR3 amino acids: CASSPGPGGGDGYTF. CDR3 in DNA: TGTGCCAGCAGTCCGGGGCCGGGTGGCGGCGACGGCTACACCTTC.

This clonotype has a count of ten or more. V gene TRBV29-1 combines with J gene TRBJ1-1; D call uncertain. The V and J ends lost 6 bases and 0 bases respectively, with 11 bases between them. Looked up from germline, CDR1 is SQVTM and CDR2 is ANQGSEA. There are 13 residues in the CDR3. The DNA of the CDR3 is TGCAGCGTCGCCCCAAAAATGAACACTGAAGCTTTCTTT. It yields the protein CSVAPKMNTEAFF.

There are many counts of this clonotype. Written as DNA, the CDR3 is TGTGCCAGCAGCTTTAGGCGGGAAGGTGAGCAGTACTTC. This translates into CASSFRREGEQYF. V and J are TRBV11-1 and TRBJ2-7; D may be TRBD2 (6 bases). V dropped 3 bases and J dropped 7 bases, with 13 bases sitting between them. The V gene's germline CDR1 is SGHAT and CDR2 FQDESV (reference sequence). CDR3 size: 13 residues.

This clonotype was counted at least ten times. The chain uses TRBV29-1 and TRBJ2-1; a possible D gene is TRBD1 (6 bases). Germline V lookup: CDR1 SQVTM, CDR2 ANQGSEA. The CDR3 sequence is 14 residues long. Trimming took off 4 bases at V and 4 bases at J, with 14 bases between the two ends. The CDR3 is CSVGGQTQYNEQFF. In DNA, the CDR3 is TGCAGCGTTGGAGGACAGACCCAATACAATGAGCAGTTCTTC.

The chain uses TRBV28 and TRBJ1-1; the D is unclear. The germline CDR1 and CDR2 sequences are MDHEN and SYDVKM. V was pared by 1 base and J by 2 bases, with 17 bases between. This CDR3 has 17 amino acids. The CDR3: CASSLFKLGVTNTEAFF. The CDR3 region has the DNA TGTGCCAGCAGTTTATTTAAACTCGGGGTTACTAACACTGAAGCTTTCTTT.

This clonotype was recorded many times. This sequence joins TRBV4-2 and TRBJ2-2; 11 nucleotides align to TRBD2. J gave up 1 base and V 0 bases, and 7 bases lay outside the gene matches. This CDR3 is 19 amino acids long. The V gene's germline CDR1 is LGHNA and CDR2 YNFKEQ. The CDR3 spells CASSQDLAGGDLNTGELFF. DNA for the CDR3: TGTGCCAGCAGCCAAGATTTAGCGGGAGGGGATTTGAACACCGGGGAGCTGTTTTTT.

This clonotype appeared many times. J is TRBJ1-1 and V is TRBV7-2, with D possibly being TRBD1 (5 bases). From germline, CDR1 is SGHTA and CDR2 FQGNSA. Trimming left V 5 bases short and J 7 bases short, with 14 bases between. The CDR3 is 13 amino acids. The CDR3 sequence is CASSPGGGSEAFF. In DNA, the CDR3 is TGTGCCAGCAGCCCTGGGGGGGGTAGTGAAGCTTTCTTT. Using reference TRBV7-2 and TRBJ1-1 for the parts outside the CDR3, the full variable domain is GAGVSQSPSNKVTEKGKDVELRCDPISGHTALYWYRQSLGQGLEFLIYFQGNSAPDKSGLPSDRFSAERTGGSVSTLTIQRTQQEDSAVYLCASSPGGGSEAFFGQGTRLTVV.